A single sample gave rise to the 11 T cell receptor beta chains below, sequenced in a study of T cell changes during pregnancy in multiple sclerosis. The table came from immunoSEQ multiplex PCR; TCRdb's copy has only in-frame clones and leaves some out. The table records around 34,000 clones, less than 95% of them present only once. The sequenced sample was CD8+ T cells from peripheral blood mononuclear cells, obtained before pregnancy. These receptors were obtained from a female donor with multiple sclerosis, enrolled in a pregnancy study.

The J gene is TRBJ2-1, the V gene TRBV7-9; the match to TRBD2 covers 9 bases. This CDR3 has 16 amino acids. CDR1 and CDR2 (germline): SEHNR, FQNEAQ (reference sequence). The V gene end was trimmed by 5 bases and the J gene end by 1 base; junction bases not matched to a gene: 6. DNA of the CDR3: TGTGCCAGCAGCGATATTAGCGGGAGTTCCTACAATGAGCAGTTCTTC. It translates to CASSDISGSSYNEQFF.

The chain is built from TRBV10-3 and TRBJ2-2; 12 nucleotides align to TRBD2. After removal of 8 bases from V and 4 bases from J, the junction contained 2 bases not matched to a gene. Germline V gene data show CDR1 as ENHRY and CDR2 as SYGVKD. The CDR3 consists of 14 residues. The CDR3 region is CAIGTSGFTGELFF. CDR3 sequence (DNA): TGTGCCATCGGGACTAGCGGGTTCACCGGGGAGCTGTTTTTT.

The CDR3 protein is CASSRTPGAHQPQHF. CDR3 nucleotides: TGTGCCAGCAGCCGTACCCCAGGGGCCCATCAGCCCCAGCATTTT. V is TRBV27 and J is TRBJ1-5; tentative D call: TRBD1 (6 bases). CDR3 size: 15 residues. Trimming stripped 6 bases from V and 5 bases from J, with 17 bases between. Germline V lookup: CDR1 MNHEY, CDR2 SMNVEV (reference sequence).

The chain joins TRBV4-1 to TRBJ1-2; D is perhaps TRBD1 (6 bases). Trimming pared 0 bases from V and 2 bases from J, leaving 13 bases between. Germline V gene sequence: CDR1 MGHRA, CDR2 YSYEKL. The CDR3 has 16 residues. The CDR3 coding sequence is TGCGCCAGCAGCCAAGATCGAAGGGGGTTGAACTATGGCTACACCTTC. Translated: CASSQDRRGLNYGYTF.

This clone was recorded only once. J is TRBJ2-5 and V is TRBV7-8; D may be TRBD2 (7 bases). This CDR3 has 17 residues. Germline V lookup: CDR1 SGHVS, CDR2 FQNEAQ. The V end lost 2 bases, the J end lost 5 bases, and 21 bases lay between the germline ends. The CDR3 nucleotides are TGTGCCAGCAGCTTAACTCGGGCGGGGGCACAGAGGGAGACCCAGTACTTC. Its translation is CASSLTRAGAQRETQYF.

The chain carries TRBV4-1 and TRBJ2-5; 10 nucleotides line up with TRBD2. This CDR3 comprises 16 residues. The V and J ends lost 0 bases and 3 bases, in that order; junction bases with no gene match: 4. CDR1 is MGHRA, CDR2 YSYEKL, per germline. The CDR3 DNA is TGCGCCAGCAGCCAAGATAGGCTAGCGGGGGAAGAGACCCAGTACTTC. This codes for CASSQDRLAGEETQYF.

The chain employs TRBV7-6 and TRBJ2-7, with 8 bases identical to TRBD1. Germline trimming cut 1 base from V and 3 bases from J; bases unmatched to any gene: 5. This CDR3 comprises 15 residues. The germline CDR1 and CDR2 sequences are SGHVS and FNYEAQ. The CDR3 here is CASSLGTGRYYEQYF. The CDR3, as DNA: TGTGCCAGCAGCTTAGGGACAGGGCGCTACTACGAGCAGTACTTC.

The chain uses TRBV11-2 and TRBJ2-7; tentative D call: TRBD2 (5 bases). The germline V and J ends were trimmed by 6 bases and 2 bases, with 14 bases remaining between them. This CDR3 spans 14 amino acids. Germline CDR1 is SGHAT and CDR2 is FQNNGV. The CDR3 DNA reads TGTGCCAGCAGGACGGGAAAAACACCCTACGAGCAGTACTTC. It yields the protein CASRTGKTPYEQYF.

This sequence joins TRBV6-4 and TRBJ2-1; 7 nucleotides match TRBD1. The CDR3 is 14 residues long. With V trimmed by 2 bases and J by 7 bases, 5 bases remained unmatched. CDR1 MRHNA and CDR2 SNTAGT come from the germline V gene. The CDR3 nucleotides read TGTGCCAGCAGTGACGAAAAGACAGGGAATGAGCAGTTCTTC. It encodes CASSDEKTGNEQFF.

The chain joins TRBV7-6 to TRBJ2-7, with TRBD2 identical over 9 bases. CDR3 size: 16 residues. V lost 4 bases to trimming and J lost 5 bases; unmatched junction nucleotides: 12. CDR1 and CDR2 from the germline V gene are SGHVS and FNYEAQ. The CDR3 DNA follows: TGTGCCAGCAGCTCCCCAGGAGCGGGAGGTACTGACGAGCAGTACTTC. It codes for CASSSPGAGGTDEQYF.

V and J are TRBV7-9 and TRBJ2-3; 7 bases match TRBD1. With V trimmed by 5 bases and J by 0 bases, 5 bases remained unmatched. Per the germline V gene, CDR1 is SEHNR and CDR2 is FQNEAQ (reference sequence). The CDR3 spans 15 residues. Here the CDR3 reads CASSPRDRSTDTQYF. DNA for the CDR3: TGTGCCAGCAGCCCCCGGGACAGAAGCACAGATACGCAGTATTTT.